This TCR beta chain was obtained from a study of blood T cell repertoires in COVID-19. The data were produced by immunoSEQ multiplex PCR, yet TCRdb's version contains in-frame clones alone and is incomplete. Among some 290,000 clones listed, just over 90% were seen once. This CDR3 is built from 13 residues. Germline CDR1 is MNHEY and CDR2 is SMNVEV (reference sequence). V shed 3 bases and J 8 bases; nucleotides not matched to a gene: 4. Assignment of participants to cohorts was predicated upon participant-reported clinical history. This clone was counted a single time. The genes are TRBV27 and TRBJ1-2; the match to TRBD1 covers 9 bases. Input material: PBMCs or T cells enriched from blood (not recorded which). The source of this sequence is a woman in her thirties or forties with acute COVID-19. The CDR3 DNA follows: TGTGCCAGCAGTTTGGGGACAGGGCAGGGCTACACCTTC. As protein: CASSLGTGQGYTF.